The source of this T cell receptor (beta chain) is a study of blood T cell repertoires in COVID-19. Study at large: In each case, the material was cDNA or gDNA derived from T cells, B-cell-depleted T cells, or PBMCs.

Libraries were prepared by immunoSEQ multiplex PCR; TCRdb keeps only in-frame clonotypes and omits some of them. The sample records a few hundred thousand clones, about 87% being singletons. Sequencing input: PBMCs or T cells enriched from blood (not recorded which). The clonotype was recovered from a woman aged 45-65 years who had recovered from COVID-19.

DNA of the CDR3: TGTGCCAGCAGTTACGGGGTTAGCACAGATACGCAGTATTTT. The encoded protein is CASSYGVSTDTQYF. The J gene is TRBJ2-3, the V gene TRBV2; tentative D call: TRBD2 (5 bases). The V gene's germline CDR1 is SNHLY and CDR2 FYNNEI. The CDR3 runs 14 residues. V lost 5 bases and J lost 0, with 9 bases in between.